What follows is one T cell receptor (beta chain) and its context. In the study's own analysis: Reference gene primer amplification yielded estimated nucleated cell counts. Measured with immunoSEQ multiplex PCR; TCRdb has only the in-frame clones, and not every one. The V and J calls and clone size come from that table; D and trimming were worked out from the DNA. This sample carries approximately 330,000 clones, 90% of them seen once, and the ten largest clones take under 1.1%. The record originates from a study of blood T cell repertoires in COVID-19. Study-wide context: COVID-19 samples, acute and convalescent, were from the United States, Italy and Spain. T cells, B-cell-depleted T cells, or PBMCs supplied cDNA or gDNA.

Trimming cost V 3 bases and J 1 base, with 9 bases left between them. Germline V gene data show CDR1 as MDHEN and CDR2 as SYDVKM. CDR3 size: 14 residues. Source material: peripheral blood. The source is a woman aged 40 to 49 with COVID-19, enrolled during active disease. The chain employs TRBV28 and TRBJ1-2; D gene uncertain. Here the CDR3 DNA reads TGTGCCAGCAGTTTTTTGGGCGTTAACTATGGCTACACCTTC. Translating it yields CASSFLGVNYGYTF.